This T cell receptor beta chain was retrieved from a study of cytomegalovirus exposure and HLA in healthy donors. Study background: Within the Caucasian-associated ancestry cluster were roughly 81% of the 300 to 450 genotyped donors.

The germline gives CDR1 MNHNS, CDR2 SASEGT. V shed 3 bases and J shed 1 base, with 5 bases lying between them. There are 13 residues in the CDR3. Regarding this clone: Its antigen is unidentified.

The PCR used 60 Vbeta and 13 Jbeta primers. The authors' processing: Unique TCR beta chains totaled some 80 million in a later count, with approximately 11 million of them shared. Sequencing used immunoSEQ multiplex PCR; TCRdb keeps in-frame clones, though not all of them. V, J and clone size are taken as reported in that table, and D and trimming were inferred from the DNA itself. The sample includes about 220,000 clones, 75% to 90% seen only once; the top ten take roughly 0.71%. The study, taken as a whole, reports: Links to common viral pathogens appeared, in a later analysis, for several of the most significant clusters.

The sequencing sample was made of PBMCs. The clonotype comes from a boy under 10 years old in good health and CMV-seronegative. This rearrangement joins TRBV6-1 to TRBJ2-3; D is undetermined. The CDR3 spells CASSDQGTDTQYF. CDR3 DNA: TGTGCCAGCAGTGATCAGGGCACAGATACGCAGTATTTT.